Shown below are 7 T cell receptor beta chains from a single sample sequenced in a study of blood T cell repertoires in COVID-19. Here immunoSEQ multiplex PCR was the method, and the copy in TCRdb shows in-frame clones only, minus some. The table has roughly 260,000 clones, 75% to 90% seen once. The material sequenced was PBMCs or T cells enriched from blood (not recorded which). Every receptor here comes from a woman aged 45 to 65 who had recovered from COVID-19.

This clone was recorded once. The J gene is TRBJ1-1, the V gene TRBV6-6; 8 bases match TRBD1. The CDR3 runs to 14 residues. The germline V gene has CDR1 MNHNY and CDR2 SVGAGI (reference sequence). J lost 0 bases, V lost 10 bases, and 7 bases had no gene match. CDR3 in DNA: TGTGCCAAACAACTGGACAGGGTGAACACTGAAGCTTTCTTT. Its protein product is CAKQLDRVNTEAFF.

The chain combines TRBV5-1 with TRBJ1-3; TRBD1 matches at 8 bases. The V gene end was trimmed by 4 bases and the J gene end by 2 bases; junction bases not matched to a gene: 5. In germline, CDR1 is SGHRS, CDR2 YFSETQ. This CDR3 is 15 amino acids long. The DNA of the CDR3 is TGCGCCAGCAGCCTGACGACAGGGGCTGGAAACACCATATATTTT. Translated: CASSLTTGAGNTIYF.

This clone was seen only a few times. The V gene is TRBV28, the J gene TRBJ1-5; 7 bases align to TRBD1. V trimming: 6 bases; J trimming: 5 bases; junction bases outside the gene matches: 4. Germline lookup yields CDR1 MDHEN and CDR2 SYDVKM. The CDR3 totals 13 residues. The DNA for the CDR3 is TGTGCCAGCAGGACAGGGCGGTATCAGCCCCAGCATTTT. This encodes CASRTGRYQPQHF.

V usage is TRBV7-9 and J usage is TRBJ2-3, with D hard to call. V was pared by 4 bases and J by 0 bases, with 8 bases between. This CDR3 is built from 14 residues. The germline gives CDR1 SEHNR, CDR2 FQNEAQ (reference sequence). The CDR3 DNA follows: TGTGCCAGCAGCTCGAAGCGAAGCACAGATACGCAGTATTTT. Its translation: CASSSKRSTDTQYF.

The V gene is TRBV18, the J gene TRBJ2-3; 12 bases are a match to TRBD2. The CDR3 is 15 amino acids. The junction had 7 bases not matched to a gene; V was cut back by 8 bases and J by 4 bases. Germline values: CDR1 KGHSH, CDR2 LQKENI. The CDR3 DNA reads as TGTGCCAGCCCAAGTTCTAGCGGGAGGGCAGATACGCAGTATTTT. It encodes CASPSSSGRADTQYF.

The chain has TRBV5-1 and TRBJ2-7; no reliable D call. Germline CDR1 reads SGHRS; CDR2 reads YFSETQ. The CDR3 contains 14 residues. Trimming left V 0 bases short and J 1 base short, with 8 bases between. The CDR3 reads CASSLESQSYEQYF. As DNA, the CDR3 is TGCGCCAGCAGCTTGGAAAGTCAGTCCTACGAGCAGTACTTC. The whole variable domain, filled in from reference TRBV5-1 and TRBJ2-7, reads KAGVTQTPRYLIKTRGQQVTLSCSPISGHRSVSWYQQTPGQGLQFLFEYFSETQRNKGNFPGRFSGRQFSNSRSEMNVSTLELGDSALYLCASSLESQSYEQYFGPGTRLTVT.

This clone was observed a single time. The chain is built from TRBV27 and TRBJ1-2, with 7 bases that match TRBD1. V shed 5 bases, J shed 6 bases, and the junction held 6 bases outside the gene matches. The germline gives CDR1 MNHEY, CDR2 SMNVEV (reference sequence). The CDR3 is made up of 13 amino acids. The CDR3 DNA is TGTGCCAGCAGTCCCGGGACAGAGGATGGCTACACCTTC. This gives the protein CASSPGTEDGYTF.